The clone carrying this TCR beta chain was seen a few times. What it binds is not known. TCRdb's table, derived via immunoSEQ multiplex PCR, lists solely in-frame clones and lacks some. The repertoire includes about 2,500,000 clones, just over 90% of them detected once, and roughly 0.15% sits in the top ten. These data are taken from a study of shared clonotypes between healthy human individuals. CDR1 and CDR2 (germline): GTSNPN, SVGIG (reference sequence). CDR3 length: 11 residues. Deletions cut 5 bases from V and 1 base from J, with 5 bases between. Findings of the study overall: Naive subsets typically showed greater estimated richness than memory subsets. In contrast to clonotypes shared by all four donors, non-shared clonotypes had lower generation probabilities. Few donors limited the genetic and exposure-history diversity represented.

Naive CD45RA+ and memory CD45RA-negative subsets were split from CD4+ cells. This chain connects TRBV30 to TRBJ1-1; no reliable D call. The clonotype originates from a man aged 18 to 29 in good health. Source material: naive CD4+ T cells sorted from blood. Subset in this sample: CD45RA+ positively selected. As DNA, the CDR3 is TGTGCCTGGGGGCCGAACACTGAAGCTTTCTTT. It yields the protein CAWGPNTEAFF.